The T cell receptor (beta chain) under discussion was sequenced for a study of blood T cell repertoires in COVID-19. Study context: The origin of the acute and convalescent COVID-19 samples was the United States, Italy and Spain. In each case, the material was cDNA or gDNA derived from T cells, B-cell-depleted T cells, or PBMCs.

Participants spanned ages about 18 to 90 years and resided in roughly 26 US areas. Grouping used clinical history reported by participants in a survey and questionnaire. Trimming stripped 9 bases from V and 6 bases from J, with 17 bases between. This CDR3 region has 14 residues. CDR1 and CDR2 (germline): SNHLY, FYNNEI. TCRdb keeps only in-frame clones here, not all; method: immunoSEQ multiplex PCR. Among roughly 250,000 clones listed, under 95% were seen once. The chain combines TRBV2 with TRBJ2-2, with a tentative D call TRBD1 (6 bases). Input material: PBMCs or T cells enriched from blood (not recorded which). The receptor was derived from a woman in her 40s with acute COVID-19. The CDR3 region has the DNA TGTGCCAGTAAGCCACAGGGCCCGGCCGGGGAGCTGTTTTTT. Amino acid sequence: CASKPQGPAGELFF.